This TCR beta chain was documented in a study of monozygotic twins with inflammatory bowel disease. Study results and limitations: Distinct T cell subtypes could not be told apart. Especially with disease activity, IBD patients had fewer clonotypes in common with others than healthy twins did.

Each donor had 2.5 to 3 ml of blood drawn. TCRdb reprocessed the 5' RACE reads, with one entry per CDR3 protein and no DNA. This sample carries 300,000 to 400,000 distinct CDR3 sequences, with 2.6% going to the ten biggest clones. Germline V gene lookup returns CDR1 MNHEY and CDR2 SVGEGT. This CDR3 region has 14 residues. To note about this clonotype: Its antigen remains unidentified.

The TCR comes from a human donor with ulcerative colitis or Crohn's disease, or a healthy co-twin of an affected twin (not recorded which). The rearrangement links TRBV6-2 or TRBV6-3 to TRBJ1-5; TCRdb returns TRBD1, unconfirmable since there is no DNA. Source material: blood. The CDR3 sequence: CASSYAGSNQPQHF.